The source of this T cell receptor (beta chain) is a study of T cells in Graves' hyperthyroidism and ophthalmopathy (dated by TCRdb to between 2018 and 2020). Broadly, across the study: Peripheral blood was sampled at the time of initial diagnosis, prior to any treatment. TCR V-J signatures able to tell the groups apart were searched for in a discovery cohort of 90 to 100 patients, of whom roughly 42 had Graves' ophthalmopathy and around 57 had stable Graves' hyperthyroidism. Whether ophthalmopathy could be predicted prospectively was tested in an independent validation cohort made up of approximately 19 hyperthyroidism patients plus 17 patients who later progressed to ophthalmopathy. The approximately 100 discovery patients were randomly split 7:3 into training and test sets. Thyroid tissue and blood T-cell repertoires from about six Graves' hyperthyroidism patients were also compared in the study. After blood sampling, hyperthyroidism patients were treated with methimazole at a starting dose of 30 mg daily, and ophthalmopathy patients were treated with high-dose intravenous methylprednisolone. According to the paper, TCR Vbeta CDR3 sequencing was carried out on around 140 peripheral blood samples, which came from 40 to 45 ophthalmopathy, about 75 hyperthyroidism and about 17 progressor patients. Results the study describes overall, beyond this receptor: In validation, progression to ophthalmopathy was predicted by the model with 70.59% sensitivity and 72.22% specificity, a median of approximately 7.1 months before onset. A 13 V-J signature model separated ophthalmopathy from stable hyperthyroidism, with 87.88% sensitivity and just under 84% specificity in cross-validation and 80%/75% in testing. Sample size was not statistically predetermined, and blinding of investigators to group allocation was not performed. Most expanded thyroid clonotypes (frequency above 0.001) were also found in blood, which suggests that blood repertoires may mirror thyroid immune responses.

Sequences SQVTM (CDR1) and ANQGSEA (CDR2) are obtained from the germline V gene. Between the V and J ends, shortened by 5 bases and 3 bases respectively, the junction contains 19 bases. From the cysteine up to the phenylalanine, the CDR3 has a length of 15 residues. The kept DNA is CDR3 alone, 45 bases in frame from the first base. Moderately to severely active disease, a Clinical Activity Score of at least 3, a NOSPECS grade of at least 4, and a duration under 3 months were present in ophthalmopathy patients. Any patient with an uncontrolled infection, another autoimmune disease, pregnancy or lactation was excluded. Clinical symptoms, serum thyroxine and TRAb, thyroid ultrasound, and orbital computed tomography formed the basis for the diagnoses. Ficoll-Paque density gradient centrifugation was used to isolate PBMCs from approximately 11 ml of fresh peripheral blood. Total RNA was extracted using Trizol reagent, and RNA quality was assessed on an Agilent 2100 Bioanalyzer.

This clonotype was recorded at least ten times. The clone's antigen remains unknown. Base qualities were left out, and no much larger clone turns up one base away. The TCR beta CDR3 regions were amplified from the RNA transcripts. The first round of RT-PCR for the TCR CDR3 was performed with the HTBI primer set and the Qiagen OneStep RT-PCR kit. Libraries were constructed in a second round of multiplex PCR, after which size selection and purification were performed. The libraries were sequenced on an Illumina HiSeq2000 using paired-end 100 bp reads. As for the original processing: SOAPnuke was used to process the raw data, throwing out any read that contained adapters or uncalled bases, had a mean Phred below 15, or lacked an exact constant-primer or identifier match. High-quality paired reads were merged with COPE v1.2.5, and unique nucleotide sequences were defined as clonotypes. MiTCR v1.1 was used to align the clonotypes against IMGT TRBV, TRBD and TRBJ reference segments. Analysis was restricted to V-J combinations with a frequency above 0.0001, which covered about 99% of repertoires. The TCS score was defined as F50 (clonal expansion) divided by E x V (chaos), with BLOSUM62-based TCRdist calculated between CDR3 peptides within each V-J. Welch's t-statistics and random forest reduced some 510 V-J features to 10 to 15, which were used in a naive Bayes classifier (R e1071). The public reads were reanalyzed by TCRdb: fastp trimming at Q25, MiXCR alignment, in-frame beta chains only. For every CDR3 protein sequence, its rows merge into one entry that carries the most common genes and DNA. The V and J calls were determined by TCRdb, not by the authors. Here the sample has 200,000 to 250,000 distinct CDR3 sequences; about a sixth occur a single time. The ten top clones hold about 30% of the sample.

The sample consisted of blood. The TCR was taken from a woman aged 18-29 years with Graves' ophthalmopathy. The chain joins TRBV29-1 to TRBJ1-2; the best D guess is TRBD1, with 5 bases matching. The CDR3: CSVSGTLGGYYGYTF. The DNA is as follows: TGCAGCGTTAGTGGGACCCTGGGCGGATACTATGGCTACACCTTC.